This T cell receptor (beta chain) emerged from a study of CD8 T cells in Susac syndrome. This clonotype showed up just once. V dropped 0 bases and J dropped 1; count of bases not matched to a gene: 8. CDR3 length equals 17 residues. Germline-derived CDR1 and CDR2 are SGHNT and YYREEE (reference sequence). In blood CD8+ and CD4+ T cells, TCR beta underwent sequencing. RNA in amounts of 0.5 to 1 ug was reverse transcribed with random hexamers. TCRdb used MiXCR to reprocess the immunoSEQ multiplex PCR reads, holding one entry per CDR3 protein. The sample holds about 130,000 distinct CDR3 sequences; 90% to 95% are singletons and the top ten take more than 0.095%.

The source material was CD4+ T cells from PBMCs. This chain uses TRBV5-4 with TRBJ2-7; TRBD1 aligns across 9 bases. The origin of this receptor is a human donor in good health. The CDR3 reads CASSLEGGTGRSYEQYF. CDR3 DNA: TGTGCCAGCAGCTTGGAGGGAGGGACAGGGAGGTCCTACGAGCAGTACTTC.